These 21 T cell receptor beta chains were all obtained from the same sample, sequenced in a study of T cell responses to AZD1222 COVID-19 vaccine. Clones were sequenced by immunoSEQ multiplex PCR, and TCRdb holds only the in-frame ones, with some missing. Of about 110,000 clones listed, 84% were seen once; the top ten hold around 9.9%. Source: peripheral blood, taken on day 0 of AZD1222 vaccination. The receptors come from an adult in good health.

This chain uses TRBV28 with TRBJ2-4; 8 bases agree with TRBD1. Trimming removed 6 bases from V and 6 bases from J; junction bases left unmatched: 4. Germline V gives CDR1 MDHEN, CDR2 SYDVKM. There are 13 residues in the CDR3. CDR3 amino acids: CASRLGQANIQYF. The CDR3 bases are TGTGCCAGCAGATTGGGACAGGCAAACATTCAGTACTTC.

The chain uses TRBV3-1 (or the pseudogene TRBV3-2) and TRBJ2-1; no firm D call. The CDR3 runs 13 residues. V lost 2 bases to trimming and J lost 5 bases, with 7 bases between them. CDR1 and CDR2 (germline): LGHDT, YNNKEL (reference sequence). The CDR3 nucleotides read TGTGCCAGCAGCCAAAGCAGAGACAATGAGCAGTTCTTC. This gives the protein CASSQSRDNEQFF.

The chain couples TRBV10-3 to TRBJ1-4; D call uncertain. V lost 0 bases, J lost 2 bases, and 13 bases lay in between. This CDR3 is 17 amino acids long. From germline, CDR1 is ENHRY and CDR2 SYGVKD. This CDR3 is CAISESGRGTTNEKLFF. The CDR3 nucleotides read TGTGCCATCAGTGAGTCTGGACGGGGAACCACTAATGAAAAACTGTTTTTT.

This rearrangement joins TRBV6-5 to TRBJ1-1; no definite D call. Trimming stripped 4 bases from V and 3 bases from J, with 12 bases between. CDR1 is MNHEY and CDR2 is SVGAGI in the germline V gene. The CDR3 totals 14 residues. CDR3: CASSSFPDDTEAFF. The CDR3 DNA reads as TGTGCCAGCAGTTCGTTCCCGGACGACACTGAAGCTTTCTTT.

The chain uses TRBV5-1 and TRBJ2-3; possible D gene TRBD2, 5 bases. From germline, CDR1 is SGHRS and CDR2 YFSETQ. V dropped 4 bases and J dropped 0 bases, with 9 bases sitting between them. The CDR3 covers 14 residues. The CDR3 DNA reads as TGCGCCAGCAGCGCAGCGGCTAGCACAGATACGCAGTATTTT. It is translated as CASSAAASTDTQYF.

Only a few counts were recorded for this clone. The chain carries TRBV19 and TRBJ2-1; D is uncertain. This CDR3 is built from 15 residues. Germline-derived CDR1 and CDR2 are LNHDA and SQIVND (reference sequence). V was clipped by 7 bases and J by 0 bases, with 13 bases between them. The CDR3 DNA follows: TGTGCCAGTAAGGAAGCGCATAGCTCCTACAATGAGCAGTTCTTC. This translates into CASKEAHSSYNEQFF.

This clone has just one count. This chain links TRBV24-1 with TRBJ1-4, with D tentatively TRBD1 (6 bases). CDR1 and CDR2 from the germline V gene are KGHDR and SFDVKD. CDR3 length: 16 amino acids. V lost 4 bases and J 5 bases, leaving 16 bases between the germline ends. CDR3 residues: CATSDRGGGSNEKLFF. CDR3 coding DNA: TGTGCCACCAGTGACCGAGGGGGGGGTTCGAATGAAAAACTGTTTTTT.

The chain carries TRBV18 and TRBJ1-1; D ambiguous. V gave up 0 bases and J gave up 7 bases, with 9 bases separating them. Germline V gives CDR1 KGHSH, CDR2 LQKENI. The CDR3 sequence is 13 residues long. Written as DNA, the CDR3 is TGTGCCAGCTCACCACCTTCGAAAGGTGAAGCTTTCTTT. Translation: CASSPPSKGEAFF.

This clone was found once. The chain carries TRBV6-1 and TRBJ2-4; D not resolved. The CDR3 length is 13 residues. The V and J ends lost 0 bases and 6 bases respectively, with 6 bases between them. Germline CDR1 reads MNHNS; CDR2 reads SASEGT. In DNA form, the CDR3 reads TGTGCCAGCAGTGAAGCACAGATAAACATTCAGTACTTC. Its translation: CASSEAQINIQYF.

V gene TRBV28 combines with J gene TRBJ1-5; D gene uncertain. Germline lookup yields CDR1 MDHEN and CDR2 SYDVKM. V dropped 11 bases and J dropped 0 bases, with 11 bases sitting between them. The CDR3 totals 13 residues. The CDR3 region is CALGSYSNQPQHF. In nucleotides, the CDR3 is TGTGCCTTAGGGAGTTATAGCAATCAGCCCCAGCATTTT.

The V gene is TRBV5-1, the J gene TRBJ1-5, with 9 bases fitting TRBD1. The CDR3 spans 14 residues. The junction had 0 bases not matched to a gene; V was cut back by 0 bases and J by 5 bases. Germline-derived CDR1 and CDR2 are SGHRS and YFSETQ. The CDR3 loop is CASSLGQGDQPQHF. The CDR3, as DNA: TGCGCCAGCAGCTTGGGACAGGGGGATCAGCCCCAGCATTTT. Drawing the rest from reference TRBV5-1 and TRBJ1-5, the complete variable domain is KAGVTQTPRYLIKTRGQQVTLSCSPISGHRSVSWYQQTPGQGLQFLFEYFSETQRNKGNFPGRFSGRQFSNSRSEMNVSTLELGDSALYLCASSLGQGDQPQHFGDGTRLSIL.

This chain links TRBV18 with TRBJ2-7, with 9 bases that match TRBD2. The CDR3 runs to 15 residues. The trim removed 5 bases at V and 0 bases at J, leaving 5 bases unmatched. Germline loops: CDR1 KGHSH, CDR2 LQKENI. CDR3 residues: CASSSLAGFSYEQYF. The CDR3 nucleotides read TGTGCCAGCTCATCCCTAGCGGGGTTCTCCTACGAGCAGTACTTC.

The chain has TRBV7-2 and TRBJ1-4; 7 nucleotides line up with TRBD1. The germline V gene has CDR1 SGHTA and CDR2 FQGNSA. With 5 bases clipped from V and 5 bases from J, the junction kept 11 bases outside the gene matches. CDR3 size: 16 residues. The CDR3, as DNA: TGTGCCAGCAGCCTATCCTCGACAGGGAGGAATGAAAAACTGTTTTTT. Translating gives CASSLSSTGRNEKLFF. Together with reference TRBV7-2 and TRBJ1-4, the CDR3 gives the full variable domain: GAGVSQSPSNKVTEKGKDVELRCDPISGHTALYWYRQSLGQGLEFLIYFQGNSAPDKSGLPSDRFSAERTGGSVSTLTIQRTQQEDSAVYLCASSLSSTGRNEKLFFGSGTQLSVL.

V and J are TRBV19 and TRBJ2-7; D is undetermined. This CDR3 comprises 15 residues. From germline, CDR1 is LNHDA and CDR2 SQIVND (reference sequence). The V gene lost 7 bases and the J gene lost 0 bases, with 16 bases spanning the gap. The CDR3 nucleotides are TGTGCCAGTAACGATGGGTCAGAGAGCTCCTACGAGCAGTACTTC. It is translated as CASNDGSESSYEQYF.

The chain carries TRBV28 and TRBJ2-1, with unresolved D. The CDR3 covers 13 residues. Germline V CDR1 and CDR2: MDHEN, SYDVKM. Trimming took off 4 bases at V and 10 bases at J, with 14 bases between the two ends. The CDR3 is CASSSDPLNEQFF. For the CDR3, the DNA is TGTGCCAGCAGTTCCGACCCGCTGAACGAGCAGTTCTTC.

The genes are TRBV5-5 and TRBJ2-7; 10 bases map to TRBD1. V shed 4 bases and J 4 bases; nucleotides not matched to a gene: 20. Per germline, CDR1 SGHKS and CDR2 YYEKEE (reference sequence). This CDR3 spans 19 amino acids. CDR3 DNA: TGTGCCAGCAGCCATCGGCAGGGACAGGGGTCCATGATCGCGTACGAGCAGTACTTC. Translating gives CASSHRQGQGSMIAYEQYF.

The J gene is TRBJ2-7, the V gene TRBV29-1; D tentatively fits TRBD1 or TRBD2 (5 bases each). Germline V gives CDR1 SQVTM, CDR2 ANQGSEA. Trimming left V 2 bases short and J 6 bases short, with 14 bases between. CDR3 length equals 13 residues. CDR3 protein: CSVERDQGSEQYF. Written as DNA, the CDR3 is TGCAGCGTTGAAAGGGACCAGGGAAGCGAGCAGTACTTC.

The chain combines TRBV6-2 or TRBV6-3 with TRBJ2-2, with D perhaps TRBD2 (6 bases). This CDR3 has 17 amino acids. The V end was cut by 5 bases, the J end by 5 bases, with 21 bases between. CDR1 MNHEY and CDR2 SVGEGT come from the germline V gene. As DNA, the CDR3 is TGTGCCAGCAGTAATCCAGCGTGGGGAGGATCTACCGGGGAGCTGTTTTTT. Protein: CASSNPAWGGSTGELFF.

The rearrangement links TRBV6-1 to TRBJ1-6; perhaps TRBD1 as D (5 bases). Germline values: CDR1 MNHNS, CDR2 SASEGT. The CDR3 has 15 residues. Trimming left V 3 bases short and J 6 bases short, with 12 bases between. The CDR3, as DNA: TGTGCCAGCAGTGAGCAGGGACCGATTAATTCACCCCTCCACTTT. Its protein is CASSEQGPINSPLHF.

J is TRBJ1-1 and V is TRBV29-1; D might be TRBD1 (6 bases). Germline lookup yields CDR1 SQVTM and CDR2 ANQGSEA. The germline V and J ends were trimmed by 5 bases and 5 bases, with 15 bases remaining between them. The CDR3 has 13 residues. The chain's CDR3 is CSVSTQGGTEAFF. The CDR3 nucleotides read TGCAGCGTTAGTACACAGGGAGGGACTGAAGCTTTCTTT.

The chain is built from TRBV21-1 and TRBJ1-5. TRBV21-1 is flagged as a pseudogene. This CDR3 region has 13 residues. The CDR3 region is CASRRYSNQPQHF. The CDR3 nucleotides are TGTGCCAGCCGACGGTATAGCAATCAGCCCCAGCATTTT.